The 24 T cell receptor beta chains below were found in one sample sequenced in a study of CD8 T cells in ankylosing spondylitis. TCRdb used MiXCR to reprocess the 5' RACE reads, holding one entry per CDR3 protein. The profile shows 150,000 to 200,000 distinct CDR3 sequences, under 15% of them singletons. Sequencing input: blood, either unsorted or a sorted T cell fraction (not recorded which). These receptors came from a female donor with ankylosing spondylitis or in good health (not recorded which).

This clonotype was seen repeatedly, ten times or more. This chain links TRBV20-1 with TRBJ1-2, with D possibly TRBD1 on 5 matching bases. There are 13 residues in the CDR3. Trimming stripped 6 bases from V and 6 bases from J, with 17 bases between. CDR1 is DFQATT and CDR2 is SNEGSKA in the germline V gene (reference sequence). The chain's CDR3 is CSAQRTTKDGYTF. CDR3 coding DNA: TGCAGTGCACAGAGGACAACAAAAGATGGCTACACCTTC.

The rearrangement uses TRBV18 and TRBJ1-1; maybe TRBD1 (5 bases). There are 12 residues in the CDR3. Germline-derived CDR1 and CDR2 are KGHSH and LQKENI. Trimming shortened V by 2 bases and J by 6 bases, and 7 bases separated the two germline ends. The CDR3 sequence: CASSPGGAEAFF. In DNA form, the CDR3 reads TGTGCCAGCTCACCAGGAGGGGCTGAAGCTTTCTTT.

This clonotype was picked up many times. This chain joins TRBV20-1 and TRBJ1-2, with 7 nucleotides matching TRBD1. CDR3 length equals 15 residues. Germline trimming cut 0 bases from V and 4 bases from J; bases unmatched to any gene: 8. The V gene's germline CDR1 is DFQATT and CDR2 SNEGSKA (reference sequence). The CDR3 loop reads CSARDEGAKVYGYTF. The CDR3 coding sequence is TGCAGTGCTAGAGATGAGGGGGCGAAGGTCTATGGCTACACCTTC.

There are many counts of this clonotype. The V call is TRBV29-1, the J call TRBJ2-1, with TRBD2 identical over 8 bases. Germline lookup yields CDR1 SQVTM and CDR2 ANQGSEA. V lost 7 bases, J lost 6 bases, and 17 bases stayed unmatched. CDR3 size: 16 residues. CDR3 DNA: TGCAGCGGGACCCGGAGCGGGAGACCGTTCGGCAATGAGCAGTTCTTC. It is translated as CSGTRSGRPFGNEQFF.

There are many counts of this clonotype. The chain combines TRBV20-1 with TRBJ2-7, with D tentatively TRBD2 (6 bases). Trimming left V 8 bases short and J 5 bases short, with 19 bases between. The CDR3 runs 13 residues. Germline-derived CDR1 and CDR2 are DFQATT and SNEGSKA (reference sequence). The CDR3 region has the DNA TGCAGTATTTTCTCTAGCGTTACTAACGAGCAGTACTTC. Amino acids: CSIFSSVTNEQYF.

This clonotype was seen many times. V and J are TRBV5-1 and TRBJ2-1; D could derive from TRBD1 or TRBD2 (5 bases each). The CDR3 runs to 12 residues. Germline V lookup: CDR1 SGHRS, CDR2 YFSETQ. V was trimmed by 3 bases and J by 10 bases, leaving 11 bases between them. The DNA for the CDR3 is TGCGCCAGCAGCTGGGACGCACTGGAGCAGTTCTTC. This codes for CASSWDALEQFF.

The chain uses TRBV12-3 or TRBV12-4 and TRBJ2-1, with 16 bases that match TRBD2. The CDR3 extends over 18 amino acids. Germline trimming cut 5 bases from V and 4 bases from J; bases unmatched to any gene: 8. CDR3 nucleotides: TGTGCCAGCAGTCTCCCGGGACTAGCGGGAGGGCCTTACAATGAGCAGTTCTTC. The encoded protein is CASSLPGLAGGPYNEQFF.

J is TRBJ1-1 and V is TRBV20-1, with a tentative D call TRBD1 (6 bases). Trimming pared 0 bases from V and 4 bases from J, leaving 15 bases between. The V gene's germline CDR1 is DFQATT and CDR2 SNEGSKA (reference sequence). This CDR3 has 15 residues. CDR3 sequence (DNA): TGCAGTGCTAGAGATTTCGGGGGCGCCCCCACTGAAGCTTTCTTT. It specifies CSARDFGGAPTEAFF.

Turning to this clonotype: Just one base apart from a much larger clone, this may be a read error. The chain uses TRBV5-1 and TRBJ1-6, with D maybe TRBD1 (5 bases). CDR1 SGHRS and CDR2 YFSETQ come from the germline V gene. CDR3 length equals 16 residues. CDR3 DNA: TGCGTCAGCAGCTTGGAAATCCAGGGAAATAATTCACCCCTCCACTTT. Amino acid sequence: CVSSLEIQGNNSPLHF.

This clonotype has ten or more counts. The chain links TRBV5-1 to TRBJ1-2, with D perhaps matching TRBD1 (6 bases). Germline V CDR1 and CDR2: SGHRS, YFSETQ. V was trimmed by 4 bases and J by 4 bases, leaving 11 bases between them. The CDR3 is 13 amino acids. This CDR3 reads CASSRGDVYGYTF. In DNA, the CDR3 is TGCGCCAGCAGCAGGGGGGACGTCTATGGCTACACCTTC.

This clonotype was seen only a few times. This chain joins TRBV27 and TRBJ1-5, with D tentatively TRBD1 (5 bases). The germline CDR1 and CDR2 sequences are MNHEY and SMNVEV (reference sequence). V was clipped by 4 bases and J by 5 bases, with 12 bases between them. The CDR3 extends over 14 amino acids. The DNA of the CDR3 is TGTGCCAGCAGTTGGGGGGGGGTTTATCAGCCCCAGCATTTT. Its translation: CASSWGGVYQPQHF.

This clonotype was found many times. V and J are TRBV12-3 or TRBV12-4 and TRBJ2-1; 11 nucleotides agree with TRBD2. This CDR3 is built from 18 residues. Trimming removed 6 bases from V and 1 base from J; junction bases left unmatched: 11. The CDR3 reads CASRPTSGRIRSYNEQFF. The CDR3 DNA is TGTGCCAGCAGACCTACTAGCGGGAGAATTCGGTCCTACAATGAGCAGTTCTTC.

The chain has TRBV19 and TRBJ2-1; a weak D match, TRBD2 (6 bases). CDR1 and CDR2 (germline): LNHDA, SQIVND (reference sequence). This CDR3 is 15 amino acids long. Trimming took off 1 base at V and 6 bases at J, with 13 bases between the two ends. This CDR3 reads CASSIASRGSNEQFF. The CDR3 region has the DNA TGTGCCAGTAGTATAGCATCCCGGGGGTCCAATGAGCAGTTCTTC.

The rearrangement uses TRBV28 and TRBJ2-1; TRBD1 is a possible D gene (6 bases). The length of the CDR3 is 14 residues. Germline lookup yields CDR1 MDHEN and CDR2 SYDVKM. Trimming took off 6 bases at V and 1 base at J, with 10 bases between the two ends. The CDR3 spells CASRTGGSYNEQFF. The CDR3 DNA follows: TGTGCCAGCAGGACAGGAGGATCCTACAATGAGCAGTTCTTC.

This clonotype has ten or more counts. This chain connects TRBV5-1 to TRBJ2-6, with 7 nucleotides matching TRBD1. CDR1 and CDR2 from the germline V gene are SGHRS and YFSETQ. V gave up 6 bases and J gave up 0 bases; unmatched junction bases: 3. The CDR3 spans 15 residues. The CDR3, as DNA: TGCGCCAGCAAGACAGGGAACTCTGGGGCCAACGTCCTGACTTTC. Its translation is CASKTGNSGANVLTF.

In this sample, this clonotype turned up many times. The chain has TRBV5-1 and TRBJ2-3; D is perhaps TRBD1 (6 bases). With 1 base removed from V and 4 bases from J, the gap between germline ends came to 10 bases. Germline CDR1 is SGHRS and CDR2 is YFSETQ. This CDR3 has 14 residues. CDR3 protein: CASSLTRGSDTQYF. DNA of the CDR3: TGCGCCAGCAGCTTGACCAGGGGATCAGATACGCAGTATTTT.

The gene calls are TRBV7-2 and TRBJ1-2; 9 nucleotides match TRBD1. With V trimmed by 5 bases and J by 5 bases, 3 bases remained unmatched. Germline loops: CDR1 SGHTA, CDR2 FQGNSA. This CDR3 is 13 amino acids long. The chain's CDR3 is CASSRQGGYGYTF. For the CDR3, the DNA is TGTGCCAGCAGCAGACAGGGGGGATATGGCTACACCTTC.

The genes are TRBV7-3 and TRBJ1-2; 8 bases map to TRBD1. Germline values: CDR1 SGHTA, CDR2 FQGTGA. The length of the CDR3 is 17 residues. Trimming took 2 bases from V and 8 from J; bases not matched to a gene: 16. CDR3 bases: TGTGCCAGCAGCTTAGAGGCAGGGGGCGCAAGTTTGAGGGGCTACACCTTC. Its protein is CASSLEAGGASLRGYTF.

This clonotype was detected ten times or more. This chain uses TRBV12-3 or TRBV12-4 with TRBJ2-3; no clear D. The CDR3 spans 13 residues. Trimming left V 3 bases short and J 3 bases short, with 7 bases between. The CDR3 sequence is CASSFGGTDTQYF. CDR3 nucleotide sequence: TGTGCCAGCAGTTTCGGCGGAACAGATACGCAGTATTTT.

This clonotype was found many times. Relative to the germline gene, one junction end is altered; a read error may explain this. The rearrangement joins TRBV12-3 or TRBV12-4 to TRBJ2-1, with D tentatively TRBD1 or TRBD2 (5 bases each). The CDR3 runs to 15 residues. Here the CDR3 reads CASSLGPSSYNEQFF. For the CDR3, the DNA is TGCGCCAGCAGCTTGGGACCTAGCTCCTACAATGAGCAGTTCTTC.

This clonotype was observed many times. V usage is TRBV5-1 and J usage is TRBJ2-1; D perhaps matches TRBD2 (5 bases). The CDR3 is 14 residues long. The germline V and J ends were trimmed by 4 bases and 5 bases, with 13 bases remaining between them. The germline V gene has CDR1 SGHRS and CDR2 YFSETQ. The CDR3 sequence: CASSGGLTHNEQFF. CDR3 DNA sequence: TGCGCCAGCAGCGGCGGGCTAACCCACAATGAGCAGTTCTTC.

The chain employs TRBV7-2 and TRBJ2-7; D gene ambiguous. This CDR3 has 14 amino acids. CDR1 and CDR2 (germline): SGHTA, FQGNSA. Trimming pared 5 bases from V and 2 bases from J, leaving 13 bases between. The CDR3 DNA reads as TGTGCCAGCAGCGCCTATATAACTCCCTACGAGCAGTACTTC. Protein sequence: CASSAYITPYEQYF.

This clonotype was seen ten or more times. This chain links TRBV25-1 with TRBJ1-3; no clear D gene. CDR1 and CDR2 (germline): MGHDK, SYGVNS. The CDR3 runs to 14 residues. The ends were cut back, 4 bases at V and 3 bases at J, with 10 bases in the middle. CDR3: CASSVSSSGNTIYF. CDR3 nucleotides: TGTGCCAGCAGTGTCTCAAGTAGTGGAAACACCATATATTTT.

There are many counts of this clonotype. CDR3 sequence (DNA): TGTGCCAGCAGCGTAGTGGCAGCGGGAGGGCCCGCGCAGTATTTT. This translates into CASSVVAAGGPAQYF. The V call is TRBV9, the J call TRBJ2-3; TRBD2 matches 10 bases. The CDR3 loop spans 15 amino acids. V dropped 0 bases and J dropped 10; count of bases not matched to a gene: 8. Germline V gene data show CDR1 as SGDLS and CDR2 as YYNGEE.